A selection of T cell receptor beta chains follows, all from one sample in a study of shared clonotypes between healthy human individuals. Libraries were prepared by immunoSEQ multiplex PCR; TCRdb keeps only in-frame clonotypes and omits some of them. The sample carries about 2 million clones, over 85% recorded once. The source material was naive CD8+ T cells sorted from blood. The receptors here all came from a man between 18 and 29 years old in good health. The CDR3 runs from the conserved cysteine through the conserved F or W. The order of the fields is V gene, J gene, D gene, CDR3 protein, CDR3 DNA. D genes are given only for firm matches.

TRBV5-1	TRBJ1-3	TRBD1	CASSLDRGLGNTIYF	TGCGCCAGCAGCTTGGACAGGGGGCTTGGAAACACCATATATTTT
TRBV7-6	TRBJ2-5	TRBD1	CASSLASGQGETQYF	TGTGCCAGCAGCTTAGCGTCGGGACAGGGAGAGACCCAGTACTTC
TRBV6-5	TRBJ1-6	TRBD1	CASTPTGSIPLHF	TGTGCCAGCACACCGACAGGGTCAATACCCCTCCACTTT
TRBV4-2	TRBJ1-4	.	CASSPRVVGDEKLFF	TGTGCCAGCAGTCCAAGAGTAGTGGGAGATGAAAAACTGTTTTTT
TRBV19	TRBJ2-2	.	CATHRSNTGELFF	TGTGCCACCCATAGGAGTAACACCGGGGAGCTGTTTTTT
TRBV28	TRBJ1-5	.	CASSLPTGANNQPQHF	TGTGCCAGCAGTCTACCTACAGGTGCAAACAATCAGCCCCAGCATTTT
TRBV5-4	TRBJ1-5	.	CASSFSGEQPQHF	TGTGCCAGCAGCTTTTCGGGGGAACAGCCCCAGCATTTT
TRBV7-9	TRBJ1-1	.	CASSPEGISEAFF	TGTGCCAGCAGCCCGGAGGGGATTTCGGAAGCTTTCTTT
TRBV29-1	TRBJ1-1	.	CSVERMGSLRNTEAFF	TGCAGCGTTGAAAGGATGGGATCCCTTAGGAACACTGAAGCTTTCTTT
TRBV4-3	TRBJ2-4	TRBD1	CASSQDRGQGETFQYF	TGCGCCAGCAGCCAAGATCGGGGACAGGGGGAAACATTTCAGTACTTC
TRBV5-4	TRBJ1-1	TRBD1	CASSFTGGLTEAFF	TGTGCCAGCAGTTTTACAGGGGGCCTCACTGAAGCTTTCTTT
TRBV29-1	TRBJ2-2	.	CSVDMENTGELFF	TGCAGCGTTGACATGGAAAACACCGGGGAGCTGTTTTTT
TRBV6-1	TRBJ1-1	TRBD1	CASSALTGGGTEAFF	TGTGCCAGCAGTGCCTTGACAGGGGGAGGGACTGAAGCTTTCTTT
TRBV19	TRBJ1-5	.	CASSIAGNQPQHF	TGTGCCAGTAGTATAGCAGGGAATCAGCCCCAGCATTTT
TRBV4-1	TRBJ2-7	.	CASSLLHTTYEQYF	TGCGCCAGCAGCCTTTTACATACGACCTACGAGCAGTACTTC
TRBV14	TRBJ2-7	TRBD2	CASSQEWRGAYEQYF	TGTGCCAGCAGCCAAGAATGGCGGGGGGCGTACGAGCAGTACTTC
TRBV7-8	TRBJ2-1	TRBD1	CASETGYNEQFF	TGTGCCAGCGAGACAGGGTACAATGAGCAGTTCTTC